This TCR beta chain came from a study of blood T cells in healthy people across ages. Study-wide findings and caveats: Changes seen in expanded clonotypes were possibly confounded by donor CMV status left unknown. Diversity was higher, and naive CD4+ cells more numerous, in long-lived donors than in aged donors.

Through a sample-barcoded 5' primer and a J-beta primer mix, a second PCR was run for about 7 to 12 cycles. TCRdb itself ran the 5' RACE reads through MiXCR, one entry per CDR3 protein. Seen here are about 780,000 distinct CDR3 sequences, more than 35% observed once, and the top ten hold less than 20%. As to this clonotype: Its antigen is not known.

Extracted total RNA amounted to at least 5.5 micrograms for each sample. Germline CDR1 is SEHNR and CDR2 is FQNEAQ (reference sequence). This CDR3 comprises 16 residues. V lost 0 bases and J lost 1; bases outside the gene matches: 6. The rearrangement links TRBV7-9 to TRBJ2-7; TRBD2 matches at 7 bases. The sample taken for sequencing was blood. This clonotype was obtained from a man older than 75 in good health. The CDR3 bases are TGTGCCAGCAGCTTAGCGGGGAGGGCAGGATCCTACGAGCAGTACTTC. Amino acid sequence: CASSLAGRAGSYEQYF.